This TCR beta chain was sequenced for a study of shared clonotypes between healthy human individuals (dated by TCRdb to the early 2020s). Some background on the complete study: A couple of women and a few men aged 18 to 49 years were included in the cohort. For each donor, CD4 naive and CD4 memory were each given three plates, CD8 naive was given two plates, and CD8 memory was given one plate. Blood TCR repertoires of four to six healthy adults were deeply sequenced to estimate repertoire size and the extent of clonotype sharing between individuals. To increase sequencing depth and limit assay-specific biases, different laboratories used diverse techniques to prepare libraries and sequence TCR repertoires. Leukapheresis yielded between about 0.94 and 9.5 billion PBMCs per donor. Study-wide conclusions, independent of this receptor: Rarefaction of sorted-subset datasets indicated incomplete sequencing despite the large sequencing depth. Across a few donors, about 4.5% of naive CD4, over 3% of naive CD8, around 2.1% of memory CD4, and approximately 0.4% of memory CD8 clonotypes were shared. Naive subsets generally had larger estimated clonotype richness than memory subsets. Based on pairwise subsampling, the degree of clonotype sharing among donors was expected to be affected by sequencing depth. Compared with non-shared clonotypes, the clonotypes found in all four sorted-subset donors had higher generation probabilities. Only blood was sampled, and tissue TCR repertoires likely differ from those in blood. Because the study included only a small number of donors, the genetic and exposure-history diversity represented was limited.

The CDR3 has 11 amino acids, counting the end cysteine and phenylalanine. Left in the record is the CDR3 DNA by itself, 33 bases read in frame from the first base. The germline V gene provides CDR1 SGDLS and CDR2 YYNGEE. For the CD8 naive samples, CD45RO-negative cells were positively selected for CCR7, yielding a CD45RA+CCR7+ population from which TemRA cells were excluded. The donors were healthy, HIV-negative adults who had no recently reported acute infections or vaccinations. Only Caucasian adults living in Nashville, Tennessee, USA were represented among the donors. After blood collection by leukapheresis, PBMCs were isolated using Ficoll-Histopaque density gradient centrifugation and then cryopreserved in the vapor phase of liquid nitrogen. Purity and quantity of every magnetically sorted T cell population were checked by analytical flow cytometry. Genomic DNA was isolated from each sorted fraction and quantified by UV absorbance on a Nanodrop 2000c.

Using the deep immunoSEQ assay, multiplex PCR amplified TCR CDR3 regions from genomic DNA. Genomic DNA extracted from each cell subset was distributed evenly over all wells of several immunoSEQ 96-well plates, and each plate served as one replicate. For sorted subsets, each replicate PCR was loaded with around 200 ng genomic DNA, equivalent to 30,000 or so T cell genomes. Purified libraries were quantified with a Qubit 3.0 fluorometer, sized on a Bioanalyzer 2100, and re-quantified with the KAPA Library Quantification kit. Every immunoSEQ 96-well plate was sequenced on a separate single-read 150-cycle Illumina NextSeq 550 flow cell. On the study's bioinformatics: The immunoSEQ output contained only junctional sequences without quality scores, so filtering could not match that applied to full-length reads. Sequences were annotated with PyIR, a Python wrapper for IgBLAST v1.9, using IMGT germline references to assign V/J genes and CDR3. Reads with weak V/J assignments (E-value above 1e-6), missing CDR3, stop codons, out-of-frame junctions, or ambiguous translated residues were removed. V3J clonotypes were defined as sequences sharing an identical inferred V gene, J gene, and CDR3 amino acid sequence. Percentage overlap between repertoires was calculated by dividing the number of shared unique clonotypes by the size of the smaller repertoire. Richness of each repertoire was evaluated using RTK rarefaction, the Chao1 estimator, and Recon v2.1 estimates of unobserved clonotypes. For all TCRbeta clonotypes obtained by the gDNA method from a few donors, generation probabilities were computed with OLGA. The table was pulled from immuneACCESS by TCRdb, which kept in-frame rearrangements only. Such tables lose some clones; where checked, under half of the loss comes from unresolved V genes, and the rest has no known cause. The V and J calls and the clone size are those of that table, but D and trimming were determined from the DNA. The sample contains about 680,000 clones, 92% of them found a single time. Clones ranked in the top ten supply about 24% of the sample.

This clone is a singleton in its sample. This clone's antigen is unknown. The germline gene is not matched at one end of the junction; a read error may be the cause. The chain links TRBV9 with TRBJ2-7, and TRBD2 matches 8 of the central bases. This clonotype was sampled from a young man in good health. Sequencing was done on a sample of naive CD8+ T cells sorted from blood. Taken with the paper, the label for cell subset or site translates to: CD45RA+CCR7+. The CDR3 protein sequence reads: CASSRAGVLRF. The DNA sequence is given as TGTGCCAGCAGCCGAGCGGGGGTACTTCGCTTC.